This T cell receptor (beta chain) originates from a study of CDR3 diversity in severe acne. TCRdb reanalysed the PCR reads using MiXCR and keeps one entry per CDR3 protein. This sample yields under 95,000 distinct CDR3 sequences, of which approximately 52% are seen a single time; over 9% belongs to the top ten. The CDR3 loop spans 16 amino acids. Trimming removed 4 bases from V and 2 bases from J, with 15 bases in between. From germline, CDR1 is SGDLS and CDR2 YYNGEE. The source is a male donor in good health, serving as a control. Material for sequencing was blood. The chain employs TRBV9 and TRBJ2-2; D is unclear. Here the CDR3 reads CASSLNPSRNTGELFF. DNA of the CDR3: TGTGCCAGCAGCTTGAACCCCTCCAGAAACACCGGGGAGCTGTTTTTT. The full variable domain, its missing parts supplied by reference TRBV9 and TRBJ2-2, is DSGVTQTPKHLITATGQRVTLRCSPRSGDLSVYWYQQSLDQGLQFLIQYYNGEERAKGNILERFSAQQFPDLHSELNLSSLELGDSALYFCASSLNPSRNTGELFFGEGSRLTVL.